The 17 T cell receptor beta chains given below trace back to one sample, sequenced in a study of T cells in Graves' hyperthyroidism and ophthalmopathy. RNA transcripts yielded amplified TCR beta CDR3 regions. HTBI primers were used for first-round RT-PCR of the TCR CDR3. MiXCR was run by TCRdb on the multiplex PCR reads, yielding one entry per CDR3 protein. The data hold a few hundred thousand distinct CDR3 sequences, with 15% to 18% observed a single time. Sequenced: blood. Receptors were obtained from a woman aged 18 to 35 with Graves' hyperthyroidism.

A few counts support this clonotype. Being one base from a much bigger clone, this may be a read error. This chain joins TRBV12-3 or TRBV12-4 and TRBJ1-2; 10 bases match TRBD1. V dropped 8 bases and J dropped 4; count of bases not matched to a gene: 10. This CDR3 is built from 15 residues. CDR3 nucleotides: TGTGCCAGCGGTCCACGACAGGGGGCGCCCTATGGCTACACCTTC. This sequence encodes CASGPRQGAPYGYTF.

The rearrangement joins TRBV30 to TRBJ2-1; D call uncertain. Trimming shortened V by 2 bases and J by 9 bases, and 8 bases separated the two germline ends. The germline gives CDR1 GTSNPN, CDR2 SVGIG (reference sequence). The CDR3 length is 11 residues. CDR3 loop: CAWSTEGEQFF. CDR3 DNA: TGTGCCTGGAGTACGGAAGGTGAGCAGTTCTTC.

This clonotype was counted ten times or more. The chain has TRBV4-2 and TRBJ2-1, with 11 bases aligning to TRBD2. V dropped 2 bases and J dropped 4; count of bases not matched to a gene: 4. This CDR3 has 16 residues. Germline loops: CDR1 LGHNA, CDR2 YNFKEQ. Here the CDR3 DNA reads TGTGCCAGCAGCCAAAATAGCGGGGGGGCTTACAATGAGCAGTTCTTC. It specifies CASSQNSGGAYNEQFF.

This chain uses TRBV12-3 or TRBV12-4 with TRBJ1-2; TRBD1 matches 9 bases. This CDR3 is built from 16 residues. With 1 base clipped from V and 2 bases from J, the junction kept 5 bases outside the gene matches. CDR3 region: CASSLDRGPRNYGYTF. The CDR3 nucleotides are TGTGCCAGCAGTTTAGACAGGGGGCCGCGGAACTATGGCTACACCTTC.

This clonotype was counted a few times. V usage is TRBV12-3 or TRBV12-4 and J usage is TRBJ2-1; D may be TRBD1 or TRBD2 (5 bases each). V was cut by 6 bases and J by 7 bases, with 16 bases left in between. The CDR3 extends over 14 amino acids. The CDR3, as DNA: TGTGCCAGCAGGTCGGGACCCACCAAAAATGAGCAGTTCTTC. Translation: CASRSGPTKNEQFF.

This clonotype occurred many times. The chain is built from TRBV6-1 and TRBJ2-7; 9 bases match TRBD1. The germline V gene encodes CDR1 MNHNS and CDR2 SASEGT. The CDR3 is made up of 14 amino acids. With V trimmed by 5 bases and J by 7 bases, 9 bases remained unmatched. The CDR3 protein is CASSTYRGQGEQYF. In DNA, the CDR3 is TGTGCCAGCAGTACCTACAGGGGGCAGGGGGAGCAGTACTTC.

In this sample, this clonotype turned up many times. The gene calls are TRBV30 and TRBJ1-5; D ambiguous. Germline CDR1 reads GTSNPN; CDR2 reads SVGIG (reference sequence). This CDR3 has 13 residues. Deletions cut 2 bases from V and 4 bases from J, with 9 bases between. The CDR3 loop reads CAWSTQVNQPQHF. The CDR3 region has the DNA TGTGCCTGGAGTACCCAGGTGAATCAGCCCCAGCATTTT.

In its sample, this clonotype was seen many times. The V and J genes are TRBV28 and TRBJ2-7; D is uncertain. CDR3 length: 13 residues. The V gene's germline CDR1 is MDHEN and CDR2 SYDVKM. The ends were cut back, 2 bases at V and 0 bases at J, with 5 bases in the middle. In DNA, the CDR3 is TGTGCCAGCAGTTTAAGTATCTCCTACGAGCAGTACTTC. Amino acid sequence: CASSLSISYEQYF.

This clonotype came up many times. V is TRBV30 and J is TRBJ1-6, with D possibly matching TRBD1 (6 bases). This CDR3 is 13 amino acids long. Looked up from germline, CDR1 is GTSNPN and CDR2 is SVGIG (reference sequence). V dropped 4 bases and J dropped 7 bases, with 11 bases sitting between them. The DNA of the CDR3 is TGTGCCTGGACGGGGGCTGCCAATTCACCCCTCCACTTT. Translation: CAWTGAANSPLHF.

V is TRBV6-5 and J is TRBJ2-3; maybe TRBD2 (5 bases). CDR1 MNHEY and CDR2 SVGAGI come from the germline V gene. CDR3 length equals 12 residues. With 5 bases removed from V and 7 bases from J, the gap between germline ends came to 10 bases. The DNA for the CDR3 is TGTGCCAGCAGTATATCGGGGAATACGCAGTATTTT. Amino acid sequence: CASSISGNTQYF.

This clonotype showed up many times. The chain uses TRBV30 and TRBJ2-4; D unclear. Germline V CDR1 and CDR2: GTSNPN, SVGIG (reference sequence). The CDR3 loop spans 12 amino acids. Trimming shortened V by 5 bases and J by 15 bases, and 20 bases separated the two germline ends. Here the CDR3 reads CAWGDRDHPRYF. Written as DNA, the CDR3 is TGTGCCTGGGGAGATCGAGACCACCCTAGGTACTTC. Based on the CDR3 plus reference TRBV30 and TRBJ2-4, the full variable domain is SQTIHQWPATLVQPVGSPLSLECTVEGTSNPNLYWYRQAAGRGLQLLFYSVGIGQISSEVPQNLSASRPQDRQFILSSKKLLLSDSGFYLCAWGDRDHPRYFGAGTRLSVL.

This clonotype was counted between two and nine times. V is TRBV3-1 and J is TRBJ2-5; TRBD2 matches at 9 bases. This CDR3 contains 15 residues. After removal of 0 bases from V and 5 bases from J, the junction contained 4 bases not matched to a gene. Germline V CDR1 and CDR2: LGHDT, YNNKEL (reference sequence). The CDR3 DNA reads as TGTGCCAGCAGCCAAGACGCGGGGGGGCCCGAGACCCAGTACTTC. Translating it yields CASSQDAGGPETQYF.

At least ten counts were recorded for this clonotype. V is TRBV24-1 and J is TRBJ2-2; no firm D call. Trimming cost V 4 bases and J 0 bases, with 5 bases left between them. In germline, CDR1 is KGHDR, CDR2 SFDVKD. There are 14 residues in the CDR3. The CDR3 sequence is CATSDRPNTGELFF. CDR3 in DNA: TGTGCCACCAGTGACCGACCGAACACCGGGGAGCTGTTTTTT.

About this clonotype itself: A much larger clone sits a single nucleotide away, making a read error possible. The chain carries TRBV11-3 and TRBJ2-3; weak D call: TRBD1 (5 bases). V was trimmed by 1 base and J by 4 bases, leaving 12 bases between them. This CDR3 is built from 15 residues. CDR1 is SGHNT, CDR2 YENEEA, per germline. The CDR3, as DNA: TGTGCCAGCAGCTTAGGACAGAGTATCGCAGATACGCAGTATTTT. The encoded protein is CASSLGQSIADTQYF.

The sample holds many counts of this clonotype. V and J are TRBV20-1 and TRBJ2-7; TRBD2 matches 7 bases. CDR3 size: 13 residues. J was trimmed by 3 bases and V by 5 bases; bases with no gene match: 7. The germline V gene has CDR1 DFQATT and CDR2 SNEGSKA (reference sequence). The CDR3 DNA follows: TGCAGTGCTGTGGGGAGGGGCGGCTACGAGCAGTACTTC. Translation gives CSAVGRGGYEQYF.

CDR3 DNA: TGTGCCAGCAGCCCTGACGGGACAGGTGTCTCTGGCTACACCTTC. This encodes CASSPDGTGVSGYTF. The V gene is TRBV3-1, the J gene TRBJ1-2; 8 positions match TRBD1. Germline V CDR1 and CDR2: LGHDT, YNNKEL (reference sequence). The CDR3 is made up of 15 amino acids. V shed 4 bases, J shed 7 bases, and the junction held 11 bases outside the gene matches.

The CDR3 loop is CASSEMPIAGNTIYF. The CDR3 nucleotides read TGCGCCAGCAGTGAGATGCCGATCGCTGGAAACACCATATATTTT. V is TRBV10-2 and J is TRBJ1-3, with D unresolved. V was trimmed by 2 bases and J by 2 bases, leaving 10 bases between them. Germline V CDR1 and CDR2: WSHSY, SAAADI. CDR3 length equals 15 residues.